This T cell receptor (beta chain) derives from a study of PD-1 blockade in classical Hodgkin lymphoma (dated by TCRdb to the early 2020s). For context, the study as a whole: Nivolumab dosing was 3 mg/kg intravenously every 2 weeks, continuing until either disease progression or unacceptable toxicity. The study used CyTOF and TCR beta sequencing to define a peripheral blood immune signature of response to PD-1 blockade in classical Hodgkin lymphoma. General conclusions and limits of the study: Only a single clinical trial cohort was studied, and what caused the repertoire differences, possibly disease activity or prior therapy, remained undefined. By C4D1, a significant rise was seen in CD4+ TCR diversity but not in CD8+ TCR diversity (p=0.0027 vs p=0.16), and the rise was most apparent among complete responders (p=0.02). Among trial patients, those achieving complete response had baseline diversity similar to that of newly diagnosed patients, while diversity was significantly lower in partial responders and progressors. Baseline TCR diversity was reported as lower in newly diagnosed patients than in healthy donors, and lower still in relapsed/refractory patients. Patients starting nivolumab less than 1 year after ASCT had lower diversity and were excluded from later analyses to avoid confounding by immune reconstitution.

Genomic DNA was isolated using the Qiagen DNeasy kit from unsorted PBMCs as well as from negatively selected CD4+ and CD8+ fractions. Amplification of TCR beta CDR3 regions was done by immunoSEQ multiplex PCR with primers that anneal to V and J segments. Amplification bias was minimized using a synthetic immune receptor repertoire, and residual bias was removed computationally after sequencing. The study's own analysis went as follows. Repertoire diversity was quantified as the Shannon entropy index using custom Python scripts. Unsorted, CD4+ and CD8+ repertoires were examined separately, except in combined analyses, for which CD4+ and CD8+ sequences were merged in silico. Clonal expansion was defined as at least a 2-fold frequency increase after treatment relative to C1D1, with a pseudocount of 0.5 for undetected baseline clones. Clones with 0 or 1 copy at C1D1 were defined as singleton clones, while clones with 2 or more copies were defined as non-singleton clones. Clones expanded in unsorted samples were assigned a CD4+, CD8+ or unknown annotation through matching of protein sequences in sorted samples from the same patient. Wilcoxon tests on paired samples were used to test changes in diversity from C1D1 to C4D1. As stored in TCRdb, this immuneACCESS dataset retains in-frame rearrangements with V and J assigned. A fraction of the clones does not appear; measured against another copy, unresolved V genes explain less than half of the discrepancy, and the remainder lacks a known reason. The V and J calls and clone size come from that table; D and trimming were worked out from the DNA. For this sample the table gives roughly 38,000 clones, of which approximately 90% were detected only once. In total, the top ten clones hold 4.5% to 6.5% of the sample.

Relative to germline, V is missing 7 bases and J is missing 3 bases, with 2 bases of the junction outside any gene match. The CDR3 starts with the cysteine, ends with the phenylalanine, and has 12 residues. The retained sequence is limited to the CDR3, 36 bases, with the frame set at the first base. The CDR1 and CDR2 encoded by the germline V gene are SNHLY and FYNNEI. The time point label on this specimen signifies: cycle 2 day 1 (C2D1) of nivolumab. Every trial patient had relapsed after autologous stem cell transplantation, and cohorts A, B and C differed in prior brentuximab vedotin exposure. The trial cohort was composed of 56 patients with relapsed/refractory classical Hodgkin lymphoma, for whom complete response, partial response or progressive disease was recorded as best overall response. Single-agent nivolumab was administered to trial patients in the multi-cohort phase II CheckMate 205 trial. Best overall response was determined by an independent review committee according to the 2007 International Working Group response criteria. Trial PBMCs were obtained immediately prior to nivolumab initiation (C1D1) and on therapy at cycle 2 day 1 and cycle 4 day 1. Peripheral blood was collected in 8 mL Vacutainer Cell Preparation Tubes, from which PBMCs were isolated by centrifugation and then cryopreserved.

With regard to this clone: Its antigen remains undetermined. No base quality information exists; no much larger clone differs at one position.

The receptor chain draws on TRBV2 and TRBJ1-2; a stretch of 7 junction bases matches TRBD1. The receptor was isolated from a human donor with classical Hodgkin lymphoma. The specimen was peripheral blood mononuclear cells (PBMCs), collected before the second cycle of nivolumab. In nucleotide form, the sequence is TGTGCCAGCACCGGGACAGACTATGGCTACACCTTC. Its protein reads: CASTGTDYGYTF.